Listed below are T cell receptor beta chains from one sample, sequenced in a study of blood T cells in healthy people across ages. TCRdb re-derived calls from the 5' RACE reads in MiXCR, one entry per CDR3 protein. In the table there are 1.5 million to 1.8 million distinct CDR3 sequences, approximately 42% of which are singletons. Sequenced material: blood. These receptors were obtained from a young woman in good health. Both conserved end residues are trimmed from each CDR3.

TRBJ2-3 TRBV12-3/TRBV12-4 ASSKPKSSGSTDTQY
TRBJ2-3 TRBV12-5 ASGTRHTDTQY
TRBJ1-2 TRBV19 ASSRDQGVYGHT
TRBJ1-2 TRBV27 ASKQGTLAYGYT
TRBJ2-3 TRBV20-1 SASGLVLHTDMQY
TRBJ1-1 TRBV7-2 ASSFHGTAMNTEAF
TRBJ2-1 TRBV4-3 ASSQERGLGGDEQF
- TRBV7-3 ASSLLAGGYSSEQY
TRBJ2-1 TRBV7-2 AGSTAQGFPNEQF
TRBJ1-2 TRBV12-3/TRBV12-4 ASSLEAGANYGYT
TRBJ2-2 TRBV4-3 ASSQEARNTGELF
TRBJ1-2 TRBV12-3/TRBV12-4 VSSSIGTWDSPNYGYT
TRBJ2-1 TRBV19 ASSQAGASYNEQF
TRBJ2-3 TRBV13 ASSTINTQY
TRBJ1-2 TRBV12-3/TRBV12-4 ASSVGPYPGGYT
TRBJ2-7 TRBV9 ASSTGTGYDEQY
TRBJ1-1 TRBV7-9 ASSLVLQTEAF
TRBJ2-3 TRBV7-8 ASSLDRGSGTQY
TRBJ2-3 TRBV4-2 ASSQGTSGGGTQY
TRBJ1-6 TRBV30 AWSVGQPFSPLH
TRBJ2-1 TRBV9 ASSPRRAVSSYNKQF
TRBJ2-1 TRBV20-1 STRLAGFRDEQF
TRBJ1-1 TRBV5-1 ASSLLPRTPQEAF
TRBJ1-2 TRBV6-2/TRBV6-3 ASSYLEEYGYT
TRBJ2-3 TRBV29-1 SVDGVTTDTQY
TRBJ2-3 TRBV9 ASSAGTTDTQY
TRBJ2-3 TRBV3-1 ASSRATGADTQY
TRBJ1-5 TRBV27 ASRHDPHNSNQPQH
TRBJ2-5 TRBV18 ASSPREGGLQQTQY
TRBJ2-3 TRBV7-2 ASSFVAGGHGTDTQY
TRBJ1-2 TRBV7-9 ASSPPSIYGYT
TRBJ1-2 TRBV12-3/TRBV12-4 ASSSSTGGWGYT
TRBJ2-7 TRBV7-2 ASSLPPVVSYEQY
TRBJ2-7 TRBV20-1 SALQGGKSYEQY
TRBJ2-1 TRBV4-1 ASSPGLGGSYNEQF
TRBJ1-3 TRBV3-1 ASSQGHRNTIY
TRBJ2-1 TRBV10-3 ATGDGREGGHEQF
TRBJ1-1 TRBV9 ASSVGTLTEAF
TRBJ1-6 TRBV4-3 ASSLSKGGLGSPLH
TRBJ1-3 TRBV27 ASSLSPGRTGNTIY
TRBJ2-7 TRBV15 ATSRDVIRDGWYEQY
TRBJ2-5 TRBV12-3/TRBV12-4 ASSLRLGSETQY
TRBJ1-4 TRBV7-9 ASSFGPGGDNEKLF
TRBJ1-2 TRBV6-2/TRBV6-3 ASSYAGEYT
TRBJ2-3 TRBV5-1 ASSLGSGRDTQY
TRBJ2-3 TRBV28 ASSLYGITDTQY
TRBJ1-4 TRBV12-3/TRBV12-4 ASSRGQFNEKLF
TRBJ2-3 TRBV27 ASATLGTDTQY